These 22 T cell receptor beta chains came from one sample sequenced in a study of blood T cell repertoires in COVID-19. Some clones are missing from TCRdb's copy, which holds only in-frame ones; the method was immunoSEQ multiplex PCR. The sample holds some 290,000 clones, around 92% seen once. The specimen sequenced was PBMCs or T cells enriched from blood (not recorded which). The source of these receptors is a woman between 25 and 40 years old who had recovered from COVID-19.

This chain joins TRBV12-3 or TRBV12-4 and TRBJ1-2; 7 nucleotides match TRBD1. The CDR3 is 13 residues long. V was pared by 6 bases and J by 4 bases, with 5 bases of the junction left unmatched. The CDR3 region is CASSKTGIYGYTF. The CDR3 region has the DNA TGTGCCAGCAGCAAGACAGGGATCTATGGCTACACCTTC.

The V and J genes are TRBV4-1 and TRBJ2-7; 8 bases fit TRBD2. Germline-derived CDR1 and CDR2 are MGHRA and YSYEKL. V lost 5 bases, J lost 7 bases, and 22 bases stayed unmatched. This CDR3 is 18 amino acids long. The CDR3 nucleotides are TGCGCCAGCAGCGAGGGGGACCGGGAGGGTCCCCCGGGGTTGGAGCAGTACTTC. Translated, it gives CASSEGDREGPPGLEQYF.

The chain uses TRBV19 and TRBJ1-2, with D possibly TRBD1 on 6 matching bases. Trimming shortened V by 5 bases and J by 8 bases, and 12 bases separated the two germline ends. The length of the CDR3 is 12 residues. CDR1 and CDR2 from the germline V gene are LNHDA and SQIVND (reference sequence). The CDR3 region has the DNA TGTGCCAGTAGTCCACGACAGGCCGGCTACACCTTC. It codes for CASSPRQAGYTF.

V is TRBV7-8 and J is TRBJ2-7; 10 bases line up with TRBD2. V shed 5 bases, J shed 1 base, and the junction held 8 bases outside the gene matches. This CDR3 spans 16 amino acids. Germline loops: CDR1 SGHVS, CDR2 FQNEAQ. DNA for the CDR3: TGTGCCAGCAGCGCCTTACTAGCGGGGACTTCCTACGAGCAGTACTTC. Its translation is CASSALLAGTSYEQYF. The full variable domain, rest sourced from reference TRBV7-8 and TRBJ2-7, is GAGVSQSPRYKVAKRGQDVALRCDPISGHVSLFWYQQALGQGPEFLTYFQNEAQLDKSGLPSDRFFAERPEGSVSTLKIQRTQQEDSAVYLCASSALLAGTSYEQYFGPGTRLTVT.

This chain links TRBV30 with TRBJ1-2, with D possibly TRBD1 on 5 matching bases. The CDR3 loop spans 15 amino acids. CDR1 and CDR2 from the germline V gene are GTSNPN and SVGIG (reference sequence). The V end was cut by 2 bases, the J end by 8 bases, with 21 bases between. Written as DNA, the CDR3 is TGTGCCTGGAGTTTCCCGAGGCATAGGGGAGGAGGCTACACCTTC. Translated, it gives CAWSFPRHRGGGYTF.

The chain combines TRBV6-1 with TRBJ1-1, with 7 bases aligning to TRBD1. The CDR3 has 15 residues. Germline V gene lookup returns CDR1 MNHNS and CDR2 SASEGT. V shed 5 bases, J shed 1 base, and the junction held 7 bases outside the gene matches. DNA for the CDR3: TGTGCCAGCAGTCCCAGGGGGTTTGGGAACACTGAAGCTTTCTTT. Translated: CASSPRGFGNTEAFF.

The chain joins TRBV3-1 (or the pseudogene TRBV3-2) to TRBJ1-4, with 8 bases aligning to TRBD1. J lost 4 bases, V lost 4 bases, and 8 bases had no gene match. The CDR3 is 16 amino acids. Germline V gives CDR1 LGHDT, CDR2 YNNKEL (reference sequence). In DNA, the CDR3 is TGTGCCAGCAGCCCGCAGATACAGGGGGATAATGAAAAACTGTTTTTT. Translation: CASSPQIQGDNEKLFF.

The chain employs TRBV5-6 and TRBJ1-1, with a weak D call TRBD1 (5 bases). This CDR3 is 14 amino acids long. The germline V and J ends were trimmed by 4 bases and 0 bases, with 10 bases remaining between them. CDR1 is SGHDT and CDR2 is YYEEEE in the germline V gene. CDR3 DNA sequence: TGTGCCAGCAGCGCGGACACCCTGAACACTGAAGCTTTCTTT. Translated, it gives CASSADTLNTEAFF.

The chain uses TRBV7-2 and TRBJ2-3; TRBD2 agrees at 12 bases. The CDR3 contains 17 residues. V was clipped by 2 bases and J by 6 bases; unmatched bases: 9. Germline V gene sequence: CDR1 SGHTA, CDR2 FQGNSA. The CDR3 protein is CASSLSLAGGPSDTQYF. Here the CDR3 DNA reads TGTGCCAGCAGCTTATCTCTAGCGGGAGGGCCCTCGGATACGCAGTATTTT.

The chain uses TRBV11-2 and TRBJ1-3; TRBD1 matches at 7 bases. This CDR3 region has 16 residues. V gave up 6 bases and J gave up 4 bases; unmatched junction bases: 12. CDR1 and CDR2 (germline): SGHAT, FQNNGV. The CDR3 nucleotides are TGTGCCAGCAGTTTTTCCTACGGGACAGCCGGAAACACCATATATTTT. Translated, it gives CASSFSYGTAGNTIYF. The full variable domain, completed using reference TRBV11-2 and TRBJ1-3, is EAGVAQSPRYKIIEKRQSVAFWCNPISGHATLYWYQQILGQGPKLLIQFQNNGVVDDSQLPKDRFSAERLKGVDSTLKIQPAKLEDSAVYLCASSFSYGTAGNTIYFGEGSWLTVV.

The chain employs TRBV3-1 (or the pseudogene TRBV3-2) and TRBJ1-2; maybe TRBD1 (5 bases). The V and J ends lost 1 base and 4 bases respectively, with 10 bases between them. CDR1 and CDR2 from the germline V gene are LGHDT and YNNKEL (reference sequence). CDR3 length: 14 amino acids. In DNA, the CDR3 is TGTGCCAGCAGCCAAGGTTGGACAAGCTATGGCTACACCTTC. Translation: CASSQGWTSYGYTF.

This chain connects TRBV4-3 to TRBJ1-1; 8 bases map to TRBD1. The CDR3 extends over 15 amino acids. The junction had 9 bases not matched to a gene; V was cut back by 0 bases and J by 9 bases. Germline CDR1 LGHNA, CDR2 YSLEER. This chain's CDR3 is CASSQDGSGRGQAFF. The DNA of the CDR3 is TGCGCCAGCAGCCAAGATGGATCAGGCAGGGGGCAAGCTTTCTTT.

The V call is TRBV28, the J call TRBJ2-5; 7 nucleotides align to TRBD1. Losses at the gene ends were 7 bases for V and 4 bases for J; bases not matched to a gene: 6. This CDR3 comprises 13 residues. Per the germline V gene, CDR1 is MDHEN and CDR2 is SYDVKM. The CDR3 loop reads CASTTTGTETQYF. Here the CDR3 DNA reads TGTGCCAGCACCACGACAGGGACAGAGACCCAGTACTTC.

This chain joins TRBV6-2 or TRBV6-3 and TRBJ2-6; D is unresolved. The germline V and J ends were trimmed by 1 base and 6 bases, with 7 bases remaining between them. CDR3 size: 14 residues. Germline V CDR1 and CDR2: MNHEY, SVGEGT. For the CDR3, the DNA is TGTGCCAGCAGTTACTACGAGTTGGCCAACGTCCTGACTTTC. This encodes CASSYYELANVLTF.

This clone was found once. The chain combines TRBV30 with TRBJ2-3; TRBD2 is a possible D gene (6 bases). The CDR3 totals 14 residues. Germline CDR1 is GTSNPN and CDR2 is SVGIG (reference sequence). With 8 bases removed from V and 2 bases from J, the gap between germline ends came to 17 bases. The CDR3 DNA is TGTGCCGCGAACCCTTGGGGACTCACAGATACGCAGTATTTT. The encoded protein is CAANPWGLTDTQYF. Combining the CDR3 with reference TRBV30 and TRBJ2-3 gives the whole variable domain SQTIHQWPATLVQPVGSPLSLECTVEGTSNPNLYWYRQAAGRGLQLLFYSVGIGQISSEVPQNLSASRPQDRQFILSSKKLLLSDSGFYLCAANPWGLTDTQYFGPGTRLTVL.

The chain carries TRBV3-1 (or the pseudogene TRBV3-2) and TRBJ2-1; D perhaps matches TRBD2 (6 bases). The germline gives CDR1 LGHDT, CDR2 YNNKEL (reference sequence). The CDR3 covers 15 residues. Trimming cost V 1 base and J 8 bases, with 15 bases left between them. The CDR3 DNA reads as TGTGCCAGCAGCCAAGGGTCGGGAGCATGGTATGAGCAGTTCTTC. Translating gives CASSQGSGAWYEQFF.

This clone appeared a single time. The rearrangement links TRBV12-5 to TRBJ2-3; 15 bases line up with TRBD2. This CDR3 has 20 amino acids. CDR1 is LGHNT and CDR2 is FRNRAP in the germline V gene. V was clipped by 4 bases and J by 3 bases; unmatched bases: 14. CDR3 in DNA: TGTGCTAGTGGTTCTCGGACTAGCGGGAGGGCCCACGGGAGAACAGATACGCAGTATTTT. Translation: CASGSRTSGRAHGRTDTQYF.

The gene calls are TRBV21-1 and TRBJ2-7; the table names TRBD2, a call not compared with the DNA. TRBV21-1 is described as a pseudogene. The CDR3 spans 15 residues. CDR3 coding DNA: TGTGCCAGCAGCTTAAAGACTAGCGGGACCTACGAGCAGTACTTC. It yields the protein CASSLKTSGTYEQYF.

V usage is TRBV29-1 and J usage is TRBJ1-1; the D gene is possibly TRBD1 (5 bases). The CDR3 has 13 residues. Trimming took off 8 bases at V and 2 bases at J, with 15 bases between the two ends. Germline loops: CDR1 SQVTM, CDR2 ANQGSEA. Written as DNA, the CDR3 is TGCAGCCATCTCTGGGGGGGAAACACTGAAGCTTTCTTT. Its protein product is CSHLWGGNTEAFF.

The chain employs TRBV6-5 and TRBJ2-1; 11 bases line up with TRBD2. Germline CDR1 reads MNHEY; CDR2 reads SVGAGI. The length of the CDR3 is 16 residues. V trimming: 4 bases; J trimming: 1 base; junction bases outside the gene matches: 3. The CDR3 nucleotides read TGTGCCAGCAGTTTGACTAGCGGGATTTCCTACAATGAGCAGTTCTTC. Its translation: CASSLTSGISYNEQFF.

This rearrangement joins TRBV2 to TRBJ1-2; D is undetermined. This CDR3 is 15 amino acids long. Germline V gene lookup returns CDR1 SNHLY and CDR2 FYNNEI. V was clipped by 7 bases and J by 6 bases, with 21 bases between them. DNA of the CDR3: TGTGCCAGCACCGCGTATGATACAGCATCGAATGGCTACACCTTC. Its translation: CASTAYDTASNGYTF.

This chain joins TRBV5-1 and TRBJ1-3, with D maybe TRBD1 (5 bases). Trimming left V 2 bases short and J 0 bases short, with 12 bases between. The CDR3 is made up of 16 amino acids. Germline V gene lookup returns CDR1 SGHRS and CDR2 YFSETQ. The CDR3 sequence: CASSFLDSSSGNTIYF. Written as DNA, the CDR3 is TGCGCCAGCAGCTTCCTAGACAGCAGCTCTGGAAACACCATATATTTT.